This TCR beta chain is drawn from a study of cytomegalovirus exposure and HLA in healthy donors. Study as a whole: A prior analysis found 95 million to 140 million unique TCR beta sequences from around 190 million T cells. Findings and limits, study-wide: Other equally common chains were less clonally expanded than HLA-associated TCR beta chains, a later analysis showed.

With respect to this clone: The target antigen is unknown.

This PCR relied on a set of 60 Vbeta primers and 13 Jbeta primers. TCRdb keeps only in-frame clones here, not all; method: immunoSEQ multiplex PCR. The sample lists fewer than 250,000 clones, just under 75% occurring once. The receptor comes from a man aged 30-40 years in good health and CMV-seropositive. Sequencing was done on a sample of PBMCs.

In nucleotides, the CDR3 is TGTGCCTGGAAACCCTCGGGGGCACCCCTCCACTTT. Translating it yields CAWKPSGAPLHF. The gene calls are TRBV30 and TRBJ1-6, with D perhaps matching TRBD1 (5 bases). With 4 bases removed from V and 11 bases from J, the gap between germline ends came to 12 bases. The CDR3 contains 12 residues. Per the germline V gene, CDR1 is GTSNPN and CDR2 is SVGIG (reference sequence). The whole variable domain, filled in from reference TRBV30 and TRBJ1-6, reads SQTIHQWPATLVQPVGSPLSLECTVEGTSNPNLYWYRQAAGRGLQLLFYSVGIGQISSEVPQNLSASRPQDRQFILSSKKLLLSDSGFYLCAWKPSGAPLHFGNGTRLTVT.